A selection of T cell receptor beta chains follows, all from one sample in a study of shared clonotypes between healthy human individuals. TCRdb's copy holds only in-frame clones and misses some; the assay was immunoSEQ multiplex PCR. The sample has around 2,000,000 clones, around 96% seen once. The sequenced material came from naive CD8+ T cells sorted from blood. Receptors were obtained from a man aged 18-30 years in good health. Each CDR3 is given without its conserved first and last residue. Fields, in order: clone size, J gene, V gene, CDR3 length, CDR3 protein. Clone size is shown for a subset of rows, as once, few, many or a class of expanded clone.

NA TRBJ2-1 TRBV10-1 16 ASSPGTGSPYPYNEQF
NA TRBJ2-5 TRBV5-6 13 ASSPKGGSLETQY
NA TRBJ2-2 TRBV7-9 16 ASSFPQSTGESAGELF
NA TRBJ2-7 TRBV11-2 14 ASSDEGRGQIDEQY
NA TRBJ2-7 TRBV7-3 12 ASSDWTVSYEQY
few TRBJ1-5 TRBV10-2 11 ASSVAGGSPQH
NA TRBJ1-6 TRBV6-5 11 ASSYEVWSPLH
NA TRBJ2-7 TRBV6-1 10 ASRLNRYEQY
NA TRBJ2-2 TRBV7-3 15 ASSLIPQVEGTGELF
NA TRBJ2-3 TRBV4-3 13 ASSPGTGGPDTQY
NA TRBJ1-1 TRBV6-5 12 ASSYSGPGTEAF
NA TRBJ1-1 TRBV5-8 13 ASSLVRGWNTEAF
NA TRBJ2-7 TRBV4-3 12 ASSQDFLTVEQY
once TRBJ2-1 TRBV9 15 ASSVDSSGATYNEQF
NA TRBJ2-3 TRBV15 11 ATRRELTDTQY
NA TRBJ1-1 TRBV29-1 11 SVEVGQDGEAF
NA TRBJ2-7 TRBV14 11 ASSIQGPYEQY
NA TRBJ2-1 TRBV11-2 10 ASASHRGEQF
NA TRBJ1-2 TRBV15 12 ATSRRSDHYGYT
NA TRBJ2-5 TRBV2 12 ASSGVSWEETQY
NA TRBJ2-7 TRBV9 10 ASSATGSEQY
NA TRBJ2-5 TRBV25-1 8 ASSDTPQY
NA TRBJ2-5 TRBV7-7 12 ASSPAGESETQY
NA TRBJ2-4 TRBV4-3 13 ASSEDPSGRYIQY
NA TRBJ1-5 TRBV19 12 ASSVRDHNQPQH
once TRBJ2-5 TRBV6-5 13 ASSPLGGRSETQY
NA TRBJ2-7 TRBV7-9 14 ASSPLAGQGSYEQY
NA TRBJ1-2 TRBV5-1 12 ASNFGDLDYGYT
NA TRBJ2-7 TRBV13 15 ASSPTPGALDFYEQY